This TCR beta chain was sequenced for a study of cytomegalovirus exposure and HLA in healthy donors. 13 Jbeta primers and 60 Vbeta primers were used for the PCR. Profiled with immunoSEQ multiplex PCR; TCRdb holds only in-frame clones, not every one. Of under 55,000 clones listed, around 80% are singletons. General study points: Being productive about 87% or about 30% of the time was typical of most TCR beta V segments in an earlier analysis. Relative to the approximately 700-donor mean, N-insertions were reportedly fewer in an Asian-associated ancestry cluster in a later analysis. Later analysis revealed greater clonal expansion in HLA-associated TCR beta chains than in equally common others.

Trimming cost V 7 bases and J 0 bases; bases outside gene matches: 7. This CDR3 contains 16 residues. Germline CDR1 and CDR2: SQVTM and ANQGSEA. For this clone: Its antigen is unknown.

The sequence was collected from a man aged 25 to 40 in good health and CMV-seropositive. What was sequenced was PBMCs. This chain joins TRBV29-1 and TRBJ2-3; TRBD2 matches at 13 bases. CDR3 residues: CSGGLAGTSSTDTQYF. In DNA form, the CDR3 reads TGCAGCGGGGGACTAGCGGGAACGTCTAGCACAGATACGCAGTATTTT.